Following are 15 T cell receptor beta chains from one sample sequenced in a study of CD8 T cells in ankylosing spondylitis. Antigen specificity for these receptors is unknown. Findings and limits, study-wide: Seemingly characteristic of ankylosing spondylitis blood was a TCR beta motif consisting of 7 or 8 highly homologous variants.

Via MiXCR, TCRdb re-called the 5' RACE reads, giving one row per CDR3 protein. The table includes 750,000 to 850,000 distinct CDR3 sequences, about 12% detected once. The specimen sequenced was blood, either unsorted or a sorted T cell fraction (not recorded which). Every receptor here comes from a male donor with ankylosing spondylitis.

This clonotype has a handful of counts. V and J are TRBV29-1 and TRBJ2-3; weak D call: TRBD2 (6 bases). Germline V gene data show CDR1 as SQVTM and CDR2 as ANQGSEA. CDR3 length: 15 amino acids. V gave up 1 base and J gave up 5 bases, with 16 bases separating them. CDR3 amino acids: CSVEGTPPGVDTQYF. The CDR3 coding sequence is TGCAGCGTTGAAGGGACTCCCCCGGGGGTAGATACGCAGTATTTT.

In this sample, this clonotype turned up a few times. The rearrangement links TRBV20-1 to TRBJ1-1; D gene uncertain. Germline lookup yields CDR1 DFQATT and CDR2 SNEGSKA (reference sequence). This CDR3 spans 13 amino acids. The germline V and J ends were trimmed by 7 bases and 0 bases, with 12 bases remaining between them. CDR3 in DNA: TGCAGTGAACATAGCCCTATGAACACTGAAGCTTTCTTT. It specifies CSEHSPMNTEAFF.

The chain recombines TRBV11-3 with TRBJ2-7, with TRBD2 as a possible D gene (5 bases). V lost 1 base to trimming and J lost 0 bases, with 16 bases between them. CDR3 length equals 17 residues. Germline V gene lookup returns CDR1 SGHNT and CDR2 YENEEA. The CDR3: CASSLGGGRRSSYEQYF. CDR3 DNA: TGTGCCAGCAGCTTAGGTGGAGGACGGAGGAGCTCCTACGAGCAGTACTTC.

This chain links TRBV25-1 with TRBJ1-5; weak D call: TRBD1 (5 bases). V was shortened by 5 bases and J by 5 bases, with 22 bases between the two germline ends. Germline V gene sequence: CDR1 MGHDK, CDR2 SYGVNS. The CDR3 consists of 17 residues. The CDR3 nucleotides read TGTGCCAGCAGTCTAGTGTGGGACCCCAGAATAGATCAGCCCCAGCATTTT. It specifies CASSLVWDPRIDQPQHF.

This clonotype was picked up a small number of times. The rearrangement links TRBV3-1 to TRBJ2-3; TRBD2 aligns across 7 bases. Germline-derived CDR1 and CDR2 are LGHDT and YNNKEL (reference sequence). Trimming removed 6 bases from V and 4 bases from J; junction bases left unmatched: 7. The CDR3 spans 14 residues. CDR3 DNA: TGTGCCAGCAGACCCGGACTAGAAGCAGATACGCAGTATTTT. Its translation is CASRPGLEADTQYF.

This clonotype appeared a few times. This rearrangement joins TRBV7-2 to TRBJ2-7; 7 bases are shared with TRBD1. Trimming cost V 4 bases and J 4 bases; bases outside gene matches: 7. The CDR3 loop spans 14 amino acids. Germline V gene lookup returns CDR1 SGHTA and CDR2 FQGNSA. In DNA form, the CDR3 reads TGTGCCAGCAGCTCACAGGGGTCAAGGTACGAGCAGTACTTC. Translating gives CASSSQGSRYEQYF.

The chain has TRBV6-5 and TRBJ1-1; tentative D call: TRBD1 (6 bases). V was shortened by 0 bases and J by 2 bases, with 10 bases between the two germline ends. This CDR3 has 15 residues. From germline, CDR1 is MNHEY and CDR2 SVGAGI. The chain's CDR3 is CASSYSWGANTEAFF. CDR3 bases: TGTGCCAGCAGTTACTCCTGGGGGGCAAACACTGAAGCTTTCTTT.

The genes are TRBV4-3 and TRBJ1-1; D is possibly TRBD1 (6 bases). Between the trimmed V and J ends, which lost 4 bases and 5 bases, there was a span of 14 bases. Germline-derived CDR1 and CDR2 are LGHNA and YSLEER. The CDR3 contains 14 residues. CDR3: CASSPGHGETEAFF. In nucleotides, the CDR3 is TGCGCCAGCAGCCCGGGACACGGGGAAACTGAAGCTTTCTTT.

Note on this clonotype: A read error is possible here, since a much larger clone lies one base away. The CDR3 carries no conserved terminal phenylalanine or tryptophan, so it likely arises from a read error. The rearrangement links TRBV4-3 to TRBJ1-2; D remains ambiguous. The CDR3 covers 15 residues. Trimming took off 2 bases at V and 0 bases at J, with 10 bases between the two ends. CDR1 is LGHNA and CDR2 is YSLEER in the germline V gene. The CDR3 loop reads CASSQLDGSNYGYTI. In DNA form, the CDR3 reads TGCGCCAGCAGCCAACTAGACGGATCTAACTATGGCTACACCATC.

This clonotype occurred many times. V and J are TRBV6-5 and TRBJ1-1, with TRBD1 matching 7 bases. The CDR3 is 14 amino acids. Trimming cost V 6 bases and J 1 base; bases outside gene matches: 5. Germline CDR1 is MNHEY and CDR2 is SVGAGI. CDR3 bases: TGTGCCAGCAGCTACCGGACAGGGAACACTGAAGCTTTCTTT. It translates to CASSYRTGNTEAFF.

The gene calls are TRBV20-1 and TRBJ2-3; 7 bases match TRBD2. The CDR3 is made up of 14 amino acids. J lost 3 bases, V lost 2 bases, and 5 bases had no gene match. Looked up from germline, CDR1 is DFQATT and CDR2 is SNEGSKA (reference sequence). CDR3 in DNA: TGCAGTGCTAGAAGCTGGGACTATACAGATACGCAGTATTTT. It is translated as CSARSWDYTDTQYF.

Only a few counts were recorded for this clonotype. This rearrangement joins TRBV20-1 to TRBJ2-7; no clear D gene. There are 13 residues in the CDR3. V was cut by 3 bases and J by 0 bases, with 9 bases left in between. CDR1 is DFQATT, CDR2 SNEGSKA, per germline (reference sequence). The DNA for the CDR3 is TGCAGTGCTAGTTATGGGTTCTCCTACGAGCAGTACTTC. It specifies CSASYGFSYEQYF.

The V gene is TRBV4-2, the J gene TRBJ2-7; D is possibly TRBD2 (7 bases). In germline, CDR1 is LGHNA, CDR2 YNFKEQ. Trimming cost V 4 bases and J 0 bases, with 16 bases left between them. The CDR3 is made up of 16 amino acids. The CDR3 protein is CASSPVGGAVSYEQYF. The CDR3 region has the DNA TGTGCCAGCAGCCCGGTTGGGGGGGCTGTCTCCTACGAGCAGTACTTC.

Points on this clonotype: A much larger clone sits a single nucleotide away, making a read error possible. The V and J genes are TRBV5-1 and TRBJ1-1; tentatively, D is TRBD1 (5 bases). This CDR3 comprises 14 residues. Germline assignment: CDR1 SGHRS and CDR2 YFSETQ. This chain's CDR3 is CASSMDNWSTEASF. CDR3 nucleotide sequence: TGCGCCAGCAGCATGGACAACTGGAGCACTGAAGCTTCCTTT.

In the case of this clonotype: A much larger clone sits a single nucleotide away, making a read error possible. V and J are TRBV20-1 and TRBJ1-1; D not certain. Trimming left V 3 bases short and J 1 base short, with 6 bases between. The CDR3 is 12 amino acids. Germline V gene data show CDR1 as DFQATT and CDR2 as SNEGSKA (reference sequence). The CDR3 region has the DNA TGCAGTGCTAGTCAGACGAACACTGAAGCTTTCTTT. Translating gives CSASQTNTEAFF.